The 7 T cell receptor beta chains listed next were all sequenced from one sample in a study of blood T cells in healthy people across ages. PCR was performed a second time for about 6 to 11 cycles using a sample-barcoded 5' primer and a J-beta primer mix. In TCRdb, the 5' RACE reads were re-called with MiXCR into one record per CDR3 protein. This sample has 550,000 to 800,000 distinct CDR3 sequences, with 32% found just once. The sequenced material came from blood. These receptors all come from a woman of 80 years or more in good health.

This clonotype was counted at least ten times. The chain recombines TRBV7-3 with TRBJ2-3; TRBD2 matches 7 bases. Trimming removed 1 base from V and 1 base from J; junction bases left unmatched: 5. This CDR3 has 16 residues. Germline loops: CDR1 SGHTA, CDR2 FQGTGA. CDR3 amino acids: CASSLIGAGGTDTQYF. The DNA of the CDR3 is TGTGCCAGCAGCTTAATCGGGGCGGGGGGCACAGATACGCAGTATTTT.

This clonotype appeared many times. The CDR3 region has the DNA TGTGCCAGCAGCTTAGAGGGACAGGGCTATGGCTACACCTTC. It yields the protein CASSLEGQGYGYTF. The chain employs TRBV7-9 and TRBJ1-2, with 9 nucleotides matching TRBD1. V shed 1 base, J shed 4 bases, and the junction held 1 base outside the gene matches. In germline, CDR1 is SEHNR, CDR2 FQNEAQ (reference sequence). The CDR3 is 14 amino acids.

This clonotype was counted at least ten times. The rearrangement links TRBV9 to TRBJ2-3; a weak D match, TRBD1 (6 bases). Germline V gene data show CDR1 as SGDLS and CDR2 as YYNGEE. V lost 4 bases and J 5 bases, leaving 14 bases between the germline ends. The CDR3 spans 14 residues. CDR3 protein: CASSTFTGRDTQYF. For the CDR3, the DNA is TGTGCCAGCAGCACCTTTACAGGGAGAGATACGCAGTATTTT.

In regard to this clonotype: An end of the junction differs from the germline gene, which may be a read error. The rearrangement links TRBV6-1 to TRBJ2-1; 9 nucleotides line up with TRBD1. The CDR3 covers 15 residues. Germline assignment: CDR1 MNHNS and CDR2 SASEGT. The CDR3 DNA reads as TGTGTCAGCAGCCAAACAGGGGGCAGAAACAATGAGCAGTTCTTC. It codes for CVSSQTGGRNNEQFF.

The chain has TRBV5-1 and TRBJ2-6; D is undetermined. V shed 2 bases and J shed 4 bases, with 10 bases lying between them. Per germline, CDR1 SGHRS and CDR2 YFSETQ. The CDR3 contains 15 residues. DNA for the CDR3: TGCGCCAGCAGCTTTGGGGTCTCCGGGGCCAACGTCCTGACTTTC. Translated, it gives CASSFGVSGANVLTF.

This clonotype has a count of ten or more. The chain has TRBV4-1 and TRBJ2-3, with TRBD2 matching 9 bases. The junction had 9 bases not matched to a gene; V was cut back by 3 bases and J by 2 bases. This CDR3 has 17 amino acids. Germline V CDR1 and CDR2: MGHRA, YSYEKL. In DNA form, the CDR3 reads TGCGCCAGCAGCCAGCAGGGAGCGGGGGGACTCACAGATACGCAGTATTTT. Translating gives CASSQQGAGGLTDTQYF.

V gene TRBV20-1 combines with J gene TRBJ2-7, with TRBD1 matching 8 bases. Germline CDR1 is DFQATT and CDR2 is SNEGSKA (reference sequence). With 5 bases clipped from V and 1 base from J, the junction kept 4 bases outside the gene matches. The CDR3 covers 13 residues. CDR3 sequence: CSAQTGGSYEQYF. The CDR3, as DNA: TGCAGTGCTCAAACAGGGGGGTCCTACGAGCAGTACTTC.